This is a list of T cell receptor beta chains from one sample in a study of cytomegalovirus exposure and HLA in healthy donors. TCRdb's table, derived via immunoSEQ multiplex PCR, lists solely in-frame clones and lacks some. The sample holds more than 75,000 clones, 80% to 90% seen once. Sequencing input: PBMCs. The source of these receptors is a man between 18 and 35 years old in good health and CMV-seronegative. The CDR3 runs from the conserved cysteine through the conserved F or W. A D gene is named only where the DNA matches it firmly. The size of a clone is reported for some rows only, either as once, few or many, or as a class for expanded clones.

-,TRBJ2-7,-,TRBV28,TGTGCCAGCACCGCCGCTCCCACCTACTCCTACGAGCAGTACTTC,CASTAAPTYSYEQYF
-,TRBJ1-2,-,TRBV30,TGTGCCTGGAGTCGGGAGGATGGCTACACCTTC,CAWSREDGYTF
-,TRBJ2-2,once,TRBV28,TGTGCCAGCTACGACGCGGGGACCGGGGAGCTGTTTTTT,CASYDAGTGELFF
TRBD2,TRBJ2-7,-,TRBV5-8,TGTGCCAGCAGCCGTAAAACTAGCGGACCCTACGAGCAGTACTTC,CASSRKTSGPYEQYF
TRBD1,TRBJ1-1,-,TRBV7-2,TGTGCCAGCAGCCGCAGGGGGCAGGAAGCTTTCTTT,CASSRRGQEAFF
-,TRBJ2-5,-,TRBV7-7,TGTGCTAGCAGCTTAGGACCGCGTGGCGGACAAGAGACCCAGTACTTC,CASSLGPRGGQETQYF
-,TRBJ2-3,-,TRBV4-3,TGCGCCAGCAGCCAGACAAGCACAGATACGCAGTATTTT,CASSQTSTDTQYF
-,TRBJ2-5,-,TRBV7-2,TGTGCCAGCAGCTTAGCGGGAGTTCCACAAGAGACCCAGTACTTC,CASSLAGVPQETQYF
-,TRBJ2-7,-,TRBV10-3,TGTGCCATCAGAGACTCCCTGAAGTACGAGCAGTACTTC,CAIRDSLKYEQYF
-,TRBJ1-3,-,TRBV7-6,TGTGCCAGCAGCTTAGCAGATTCAGGTTACTCTGGAAACACCATATATTTT,CASSLADSGYSGNTIYF
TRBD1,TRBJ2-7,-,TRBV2,TGTGCCAGCGGAGGACAGGGGGTCGAGCAGTACTTC,CASGGQGVEQYF
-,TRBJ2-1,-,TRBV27,TGTGCCAGCAGTTTTCTGCCGGGACACACCAATGAGCAGTTCTTC,CASSFLPGHTNEQFF
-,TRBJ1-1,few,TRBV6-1,TGTGCCAGCAGTGAAGTCGAGGACACTGAAGCTTTCTTT,CASSEVEDTEAFF
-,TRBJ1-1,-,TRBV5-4,TGTGCCAGCAGCTTGAGTGTAAGGGGAACTGAAGCTTTCTTT,CASSLSVRGTEAFF
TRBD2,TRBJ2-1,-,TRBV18,TGTGCCAGCTCACCATCTAGCGGCTCCTACAATGAGCAGTTCTTC,CASSPSSGSYNEQFF
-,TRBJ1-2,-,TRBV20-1,TGCAGTGTTAAAGTTTCCAGGGGCTACACCTTC,CSVKVSRGYTF
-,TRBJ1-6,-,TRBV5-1,TGCGCCAGCAGCTTGTCGCTAGGCGGAAATTCACCCCTCCACTTT,CASSLSLGGNSPLHF
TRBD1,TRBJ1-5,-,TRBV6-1,TGTGCCAGCAGTGCGAGGGGACAGGGGCCCGCTGGGCCCCAGCATTTT,CASSARGQGPAGPQHF
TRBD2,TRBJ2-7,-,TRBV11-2,TGTGCCAGCAGCTTAGTGTCGGGAGGGCCGTTCGAGTACTTC,CASSLVSGGPFEYF
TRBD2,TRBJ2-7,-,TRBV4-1,TGCGCCAGCAGCCAATATCCATCCCGACTAGCGGGGCGGGAAGAGCAGTACTTC,CASSQYPSRLAGREEQYF
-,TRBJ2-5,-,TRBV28,TGTGCCAGCAGCCCTATACAGGGTACCGGAGAGACCCAGTACTTC,CASSPIQGTGETQYF
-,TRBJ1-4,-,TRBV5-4,TGTGCCAGCAGCTTGGACAGGGTAAATGAAAAACTGTTTTTT,CASSLDRVNEKLFF
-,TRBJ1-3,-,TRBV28,TGTGCCAGCAGCCAGACGGGACTCTCTGGAAACACCATATATTTT,CASSQTGLSGNTIYF
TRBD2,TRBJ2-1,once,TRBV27,TGTGCCAGCAGTTTATCCGTACTAGCGGACGTATACAATGAGCAGTTCTTC,CASSLSVLADVYNEQFF